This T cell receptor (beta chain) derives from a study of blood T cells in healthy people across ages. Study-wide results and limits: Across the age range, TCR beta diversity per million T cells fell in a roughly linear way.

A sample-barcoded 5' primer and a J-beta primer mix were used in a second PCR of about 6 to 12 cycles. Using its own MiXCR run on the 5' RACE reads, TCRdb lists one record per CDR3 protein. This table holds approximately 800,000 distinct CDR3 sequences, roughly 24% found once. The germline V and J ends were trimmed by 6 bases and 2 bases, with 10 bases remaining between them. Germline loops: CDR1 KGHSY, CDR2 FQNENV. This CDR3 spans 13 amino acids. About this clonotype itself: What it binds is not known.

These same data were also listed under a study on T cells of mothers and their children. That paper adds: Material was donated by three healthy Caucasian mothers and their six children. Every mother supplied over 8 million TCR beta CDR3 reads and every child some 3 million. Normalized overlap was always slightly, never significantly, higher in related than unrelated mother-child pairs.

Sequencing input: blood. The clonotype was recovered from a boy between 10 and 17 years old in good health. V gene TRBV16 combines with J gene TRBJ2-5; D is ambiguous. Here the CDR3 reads CASSQYTQETQYF. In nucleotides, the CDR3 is TGTGCCAGCAGTCAGTACACTCAAGAGACCCAGTACTTC.